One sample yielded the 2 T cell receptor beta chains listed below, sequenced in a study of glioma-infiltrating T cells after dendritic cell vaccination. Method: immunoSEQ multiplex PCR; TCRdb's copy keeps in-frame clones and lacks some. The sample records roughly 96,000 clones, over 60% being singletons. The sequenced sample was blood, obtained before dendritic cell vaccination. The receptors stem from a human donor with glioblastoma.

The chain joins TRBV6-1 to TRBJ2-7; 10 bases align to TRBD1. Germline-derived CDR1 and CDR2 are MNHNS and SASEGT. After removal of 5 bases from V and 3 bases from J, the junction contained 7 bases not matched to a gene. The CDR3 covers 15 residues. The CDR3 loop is CASSMTRTGGYEQYF. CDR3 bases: TGTGCCAGCAGTATGACCCGGACAGGGGGCTACGAGCAGTACTTC.

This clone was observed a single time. This chain's CDR3 is CASSEEDTGYTF. The CDR3 coding sequence is TGTGCCAGCAGTGAAGAGGACACGGGCTACACCTTC. The chain joins TRBV2 to TRBJ1-2; possibly TRBD1 for D (5 bases). The CDR3 consists of 12 residues. V dropped 1 base and J dropped 8 bases, with 8 bases sitting between them. The germline gives CDR1 SNHLY, CDR2 FYNNEI. Looking up the rest from reference TRBV2 and TRBJ1-2 gives the full variable domain: EPEVTQTPSHQVTQMGQEVILRCVPISNHLYFYWYRQILGQKVEFLVSFYNNEISEKSEIFDDQFSVERPDGSNFTLKIRSTKLEDSAMYFCASSEEDTGYTFGSGTRLTVV.